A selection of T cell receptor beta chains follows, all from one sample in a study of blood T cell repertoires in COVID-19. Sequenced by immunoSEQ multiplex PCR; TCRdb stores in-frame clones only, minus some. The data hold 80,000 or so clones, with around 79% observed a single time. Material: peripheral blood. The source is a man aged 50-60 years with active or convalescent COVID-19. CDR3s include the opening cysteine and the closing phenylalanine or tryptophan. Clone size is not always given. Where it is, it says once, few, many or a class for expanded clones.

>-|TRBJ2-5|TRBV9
CASSASGGETQYF
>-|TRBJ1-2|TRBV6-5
CASSRTGVYGYTF
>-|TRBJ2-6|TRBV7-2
CASSPRGGAAGANVLTF
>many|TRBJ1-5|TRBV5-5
CASSSGTAYQPQHF
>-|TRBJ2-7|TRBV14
CASSQGLVAYDTYEQYF
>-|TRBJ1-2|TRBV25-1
CASSEYGPGQGIYTF
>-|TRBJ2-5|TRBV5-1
CASSPDRQETQYF
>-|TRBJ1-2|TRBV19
CASSLRGGYDYGYTF
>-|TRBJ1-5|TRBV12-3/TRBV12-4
CASSLGLNQPQHF
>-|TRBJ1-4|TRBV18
CASSPQAITGINEKLFF
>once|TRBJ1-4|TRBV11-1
CASSRSGQGEEKLFF
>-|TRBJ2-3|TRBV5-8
CASSLDRGTDTQYF
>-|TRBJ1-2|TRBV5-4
CASSRQDTGFRYTF
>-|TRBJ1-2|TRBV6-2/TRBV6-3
CASSYAEGNYGYTF